Each of the 25 T cell receptor beta chains below was sequenced from the same sample in a study of blood T cell repertoires in COVID-19. Sequencing was performed with immunoSEQ multiplex PCR; in TCRdb, only in-frame clones are kept and a portion is missing. The repertoire holds roughly 170,000 clones, with approximately 87% as singletons. Material for sequencing was peripheral blood. The receptors come from a man aged 70-80 years with active or convalescent COVID-19.

V usage is TRBV28 and J usage is TRBJ2-1; 10 bases align to TRBD1. After removal of 6 bases from V and 7 bases from J, the junction contained 9 bases not matched to a gene. Germline CDR1 is MDHEN and CDR2 is SYDVKM. This CDR3 contains 15 residues. As DNA, the CDR3 is TGTGCCAGCAGCCCCACGGGACAGGGGAGAAATGAGCAGTTCTTC. It encodes CASSPTGQGRNEQFF.

V and J are TRBV18 and TRBJ1-1, with 10 bases lining up with TRBD1. Trimming at V came to 2 bases and at J to 1 base, leaving 7 bases not matched to a gene. This CDR3 spans 17 amino acids. The germline V gene has CDR1 KGHSH and CDR2 LQKENI. CDR3 coding DNA: TGTGCCAGCTCACCAACGGGACAGGGGTTCGGGAACACTGAAGCTTTCTTT. Translation gives CASSPTGQGFGNTEAFF.

The V and J genes are TRBV5-5 and TRBJ2-5; 8 nucleotides line up with TRBD2. V shed 4 bases and J 2 bases; nucleotides not matched to a gene: 13. CDR3 length equals 17 residues. The germline V gene encodes CDR1 SGHKS and CDR2 YYEKEE (reference sequence). In nucleotides, the CDR3 is TGTGCCAGCAGCCCGATGGGCGGACTAGCATCGCAAGAGACCCAGTACTTC. Protein product: CASSPMGGLASQETQYF. Full variable domain (rest looked up from reference TRBV5-5 and TRBJ2-5): DAGVTQSPTHLIKTRGQQVTLRCSPISGHKSVSWYQQVLGQGPQFIFQYYEKEERGRGNFPDRFSARQFPNYSSELNVNALLLGDSALYLCASSPMGGLASQETQYFGPGTRLLVL.

The chain couples TRBV18 to TRBJ1-1; a possible D gene is TRBD1 (6 bases). Trimming took 4 bases from V and 0 from J, leaving 9 bases between them. This CDR3 contains 14 residues. The germline gives CDR1 KGHSH, CDR2 LQKENI. The CDR3 sequence: CASSRTALNTEAFF. The CDR3 bases are TGTGCCAGCTCACGGACAGCTTTGAACACTGAAGCTTTCTTT.

The gene calls are TRBV5-1 and TRBJ2-7, with 8 bases aligning to TRBD2. This CDR3 is built from 16 residues. V shed 1 base and J 6 bases; nucleotides not matched to a gene: 12. Germline V gene sequence: CDR1 SGHRS, CDR2 YFSETQ. In DNA form, the CDR3 reads TGCGCCAGCAGCTTGTGGGCGGGGGGCCCCTCCGGCGAGCAGTACTTC. This gives the protein CASSLWAGGPSGEQYF.

Note on this clone: The same CDR3 is also encoded by other DNA sequences in this sample. This chain links TRBV11-2 with TRBJ1-2; D ambiguous. V was shortened by 2 bases and J by 5 bases, with 9 bases between the two germline ends. Germline V gives CDR1 SGHAT, CDR2 FQNNGV. The CDR3 is made up of 13 amino acids. The CDR3 is CASSLSGPYGYTF. The CDR3 DNA reads as TGTGCCAGCAGCTTAAGTGGCCCGTATGGCTACACCTTC.

The chain uses TRBV6-5 and TRBJ1-2; 7 positions agree with TRBD1. V was clipped by 6 bases and J by 6 bases; unmatched bases: 7. The germline V gene has CDR1 MNHEY and CDR2 SVGAGI. CDR3 size: 13 residues. The CDR3 DNA is TGTGCCAGCAGCCGGACAGGTTTAGATGGCTACACCTTC. Translated: CASSRTGLDGYTF.

The chain carries TRBV6-6 and TRBJ1-4; 10 nucleotides agree with TRBD1. Germline loops: CDR1 MNHNY, CDR2 SVGAGI (reference sequence). V lost 6 bases and J lost 5; bases outside the gene matches: 3. The CDR3 contains 14 residues. The CDR3 is CASSAGQGNEKLFF. Here the CDR3 DNA reads TGTGCCAGCAGCGCGGGACAGGGGAATGAAAAACTGTTTTTT.

This chain connects TRBV24-1 to TRBJ1-1; 7 nucleotides align to TRBD1. Germline assignment: CDR1 KGHDR and CDR2 SFDVKD. With 6 bases clipped from V and 2 bases from J, the junction kept 8 bases outside the gene matches. The CDR3 runs to 15 residues. Here the CDR3 DNA reads TGTGCCACCAGTCCATCACAGGGGAGCAACACTGAAGCTTTCTTT. The encoded protein is CATSPSQGSNTEAFF.

The chain employs TRBV5-1 and TRBJ1-2; D is perhaps TRBD1 (6 bases). CDR1 SGHRS and CDR2 YFSETQ come from the germline V gene. V lost 4 bases and J 2 bases, leaving 12 bases between the germline ends. CDR3 length: 14 residues. The CDR3 reads CASSEPGHNYGYTF. The CDR3 DNA follows: TGCGCCAGCAGCGAACCGGGACACAACTATGGCTACACCTTC.

The chain is built from TRBV28 and TRBJ2-1; D uncertain. V shed 2 bases and J shed 9 bases, with 11 bases lying between them. Germline V gene sequence: CDR1 MDHEN, CDR2 SYDVKM. CDR3 length: 13 amino acids. The CDR3 sequence is CASSLRGAGEQFF. The DNA of the CDR3 is TGTGCCAGCAGTTTAAGAGGTGCTGGTGAGCAGTTCTTC.

The chain joins TRBV5-1 to TRBJ1-5, with 7 bases lining up with TRBD1. CDR3 size: 14 residues. Germline values: CDR1 SGHRS, CDR2 YFSETQ. Trimming took 3 bases from V and 6 from J; bases not matched to a gene: 6. The CDR3 nucleotides read TGCGCCAGCAGCTGGACAGGTGGGGGTCAGCCCCAGCATTTT. Translating it yields CASSWTGGGQPQHF.

This clone has more than one count but fewer than ten. CDR3 DNA sequence: TGTGCCAGTAGTCGGGGGAGAGTAGTAGCCCGCCAAGAGACCCAGTACTTC. It is translated as CASSRGRVVARQETQYF. V gene TRBV19 combines with J gene TRBJ2-5; TRBD2 is a possible D gene (6 bases). The CDR3 sequence is 17 residues long. Germline loops: CDR1 LNHDA, CDR2 SQIVND (reference sequence). The V end was cut by 5 bases, the J end by 1 base, with 20 bases between.

The chain uses TRBV5-4 and TRBJ1-2; possible D gene TRBD1, 6 bases. Germline V gives CDR1 SGHNT, CDR2 YYREEE (reference sequence). The CDR3 is 16 residues long. V was shortened by 4 bases and J by 4 bases, with 20 bases between the two germline ends. The CDR3 here is CASSVGGTQGSYGYTF. In DNA form, the CDR3 reads TGTGCCAGCAGCGTTGGTGGTACCCAGGGGAGCTATGGCTACACCTTC.

This chain links TRBV18 with TRBJ2-3, with 7 bases aligning to TRBD1. The junction had 5 bases not matched to a gene; V was cut back by 6 bases and J by 5 bases. The CDR3 covers 13 residues. Germline loops: CDR1 KGHSH, CDR2 LQKENI. The CDR3 loop reads CASSLGQLDTQYF. The CDR3 nucleotides are TGTGCCAGCTCCCTGGGACAGTTAGATACGCAGTATTTT. The entire variable domain, with the rest obtained from reference TRBV18 and TRBJ2-3, is as follows: NAGVMQNPRHLVRRRGQEARLRCSPMKGHSHVYWYRQLPEEGLKFMVYLQKENIIDESGMPKERFSAEFPKEGPSILRIQQVVRGDSAAYFCASSLGQLDTQYFGPGTRLTVL.

The rearrangement joins TRBV19 to TRBJ1-2; D unclear. This CDR3 is built from 13 residues. Germline V lookup: CDR1 LNHDA, CDR2 SQIVND (reference sequence). Deletions cut 3 bases from V and 1 base from J, with 6 bases between. The CDR3 region is CASSIRVNYGYTF. In DNA, the CDR3 is TGTGCCAGTAGTATTAGAGTTAACTATGGCTACACCTTC.

J is TRBJ1-2 and V is TRBV7-2, with 7 bases fitting TRBD1. Trimming took 5 bases from V and 6 from J; bases not matched to a gene: 6. Germline V gene data show CDR1 as SGHTA and CDR2 as FQGNSA. CDR3 size: 13 residues. The CDR3 loop is CASSPDRVHGYTF. CDR3 sequence (DNA): TGTGCCAGCAGCCCAGACAGGGTGCATGGCTACACCTTC. The variable domain in full, completed from reference TRBV7-2 and TRBJ1-2, reads GAGVSQSPSNKVTEKGKDVELRCDPISGHTALYWYRQSLGQGLEFLIYFQGNSAPDKSGLPSDRFSAERTGGSVSTLTIQRTQQEDSAVYLCASSPDRVHGYTFGSGTRLTVV.

The J gene is TRBJ2-1, the V gene TRBV27, with TRBD1 matching 11 bases. CDR1 is MNHEY and CDR2 is SMNVEV in the germline V gene (reference sequence). Losses at the gene ends were 2 bases for V and 9 bases for J; bases not matched to a gene: 3. This CDR3 comprises 14 residues. CDR3 nucleotides: TGTGCCAGCAGTTTAAGGGACAGGGGGACTGAGCAGTTCTTC. This sequence encodes CASSLRDRGTEQFF.

J is TRBJ1-2 and V is TRBV20-1; 11 nucleotides match TRBD1. CDR3 length: 16 amino acids. V dropped 3 bases and J dropped 2; count of bases not matched to a gene: 8. CDR1 and CDR2 (germline): DFQATT, SNEGSKA (reference sequence). DNA of the CDR3: TGCAGTGCTAGTAGGACAGGGGGCGCGATGAACTATGGCTACACCTTC. Amino acids: CSASRTGGAMNYGYTF.

The rearrangement uses TRBV29-1 and TRBJ2-7; the D gene is possibly TRBD2 (5 bases). Trimming stripped 1 base from V and 5 bases from J, with 9 bases between. CDR1 and CDR2 from the germline V gene are SQVTM and ANQGSEA. The length of the CDR3 is 12 residues. The CDR3 loop reads CSVEGTGDEQYF. The DNA of the CDR3 is TGCAGCGTTGAAGGGACTGGAGACGAGCAGTACTTC.

A few counts support this clone. The chain links TRBV25-1 to TRBJ2-6; D unresolved. The CDR3 consists of 15 residues. Germline assignment: CDR1 MGHDK and CDR2 SYGVNS. Trimming stripped 2 bases from V and 0 bases from J, with 5 bases between. The CDR3 DNA reads TGTGCCAGCAGTGAAGGAGTCTCTGGGGCCAACGTCCTGACTTTC. Protein sequence: CASSEGVSGANVLTF.

The chain uses TRBV2 and TRBJ2-3; D possibly corresponds to TRBD2 (5 bases). The CDR3 runs to 13 residues. Germline loops: CDR1 SNHLY, CDR2 FYNNEI. V was pared by 8 bases and J by 5 bases, with 14 bases between. CDR3 protein: CASSGLEVDTQYF. The CDR3 DNA reads TGTGCCAGCTCGGGGTTAGAGGTAGATACGCAGTATTTT. Full variable domain (outside the CDR3, taken from reference TRBV2 and TRBJ2-3): EPEVTQTPSHQVTQMGQEVILRCVPISNHLYFYWYRQILGQKVEFLVSFYNNEISEKSEIFDDQFSVERPDGSNFTLKIRSTKLEDSAMYFCASSGLEVDTQYFGPGTRLTVL.

This clone has a single count. The chain is built from TRBV7-2 and TRBJ1-1, with 7 nucleotides matching TRBD1. Per germline, CDR1 SGHTA and CDR2 FQGNSA. The CDR3 totals 14 residues. V dropped 3 bases and J dropped 3; count of bases not matched to a gene: 4. CDR3 amino acids: CASSLGQIYTEAFF. The DNA for the CDR3 is TGTGCCAGCAGCTTGGGACAGATATACACTGAAGCTTTCTTT.

This rearrangement joins TRBV7-2 to TRBJ2-3; possible D gene TRBD2, 5 bases. The CDR3 consists of 13 residues. V shed 7 bases and J shed 3 bases, with 11 bases lying between them. Germline V lookup: CDR1 SGHTA, CDR2 FQGNSA. CDR3 amino acids: CASTPSGTDTQYF. The CDR3 nucleotides read TGTGCCAGCACCCCTTCGGGAACAGATACGCAGTATTTT.

DNA for the CDR3: TGTGCCAGCAGCACTCGGGACAGGGTGTCTGTAGACATTCAGTACTTC. Residues: CASSTRDRVSVDIQYF. V gene TRBV7-8 combines with J gene TRBJ2-4; 9 bases match TRBD1. The CDR3 contains 16 residues. CDR1 is SGHVS and CDR2 is FQNEAQ in the germline V gene. J lost 8 bases, V lost 5 bases, and 13 bases had no gene match.